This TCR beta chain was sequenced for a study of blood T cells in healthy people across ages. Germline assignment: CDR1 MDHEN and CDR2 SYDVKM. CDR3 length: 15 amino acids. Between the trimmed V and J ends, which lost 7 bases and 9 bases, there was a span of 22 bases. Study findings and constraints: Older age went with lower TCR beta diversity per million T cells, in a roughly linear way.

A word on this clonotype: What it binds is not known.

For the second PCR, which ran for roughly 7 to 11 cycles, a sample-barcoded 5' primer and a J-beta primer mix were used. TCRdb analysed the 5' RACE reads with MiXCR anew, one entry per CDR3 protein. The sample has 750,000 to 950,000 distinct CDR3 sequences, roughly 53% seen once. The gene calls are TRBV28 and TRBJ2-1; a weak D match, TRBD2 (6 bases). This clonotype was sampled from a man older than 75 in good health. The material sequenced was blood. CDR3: CASTAGTRWESEQFF. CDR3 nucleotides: TGTGCCAGCACCGCCGGGACTCGATGGGAGAGTGAGCAGTTCTTC.